The rows below give T cell receptor beta chains drawn from one sample of a study of molecular identifiers for immune sequencing clone quantification. MiXCR, applied by TCRdb to the PCR reads, yields one record per CDR3 protein. The sample has 460,000 or so distinct CDR3 sequences, around 25% seen once. The sequenced material came from naive CD8+ T cells from blood, with Jurkat cell RNA spiked in. The origin of the receptors is a human donor in good health. Some libraries in this study had Jurkat cell RNA spiked in. CDR3s include the opening cysteine and the closing phenylalanine or tryptophan. The D gene is left open where the match is weak. Only part of the rows carry a size: once, few, many, or a class if the clone is expanded.

J gene,D gene,V gene,clone size,CDR3 protein,CDR3 DNA
TRBJ2-7,TRBD2,TRBV5-6,NA,CASSSSLTSGVREQYF,TGTGCCAGCAGCTCCTCGTTGACTAGCGGGGTGCGAGAGCAGTACTTC
TRBJ1-1,TRBD1,TRBV29-1,NA,CSVAHEFDRGLVF,TGCAGCGTTGCCCACGAATTCGACAGGGGGCTGGTCTTT
TRBJ2-7,NA,TRBV2,NA,CASRAMMGLYEQYF,TGTGCCAGCAGGGCAATGATGGGCCTCTACGAGCAGTACTTC
TRBJ2-7,NA,TRBV6-2/TRBV6-3,few,CASSLTQGPLYEQYF,TGTGCCAGCAGTTTAACTCAGGGACCTCTCTACGAGCAGTACTTC
TRBJ2-1,TRBD2,TRBV6-2/TRBV6-3,many,CASSTGGLAGDEQFF,TGTGCCAGCAGTACCGGAGGACTAGCGGGAGATGAGCAGTTCTTC
TRBJ2-5,TRBD1,TRBV14,NA,CASSQARGFQETQYF,TGTGCCAGCAGCCAAGCCAGGGGGTTCCAAGAGACCCAGTACTTC
TRBJ2-7,NA,TRBV6-2/TRBV6-3,NA,CASSGGPRSTYEQYF,TGTGCCAGCAGCGGCGGGCCTAGATCAACGTACGAGCAGTACTTC
TRBJ2-6,NA,TRBV11-2,NA,CASSLVTGLSEANVLTF,TGTGCCAGCAGCTTAGTGACAGGACTGTCTGAGGCCAACGTCCTGACTTTC
TRBJ2-5,NA,TRBV29-1,many,CSVGGETQYF,TGCAGCGTTGGGGGGGAGACCCAGTACTTC
TRBJ1-2,TRBD1,TRBV6-2/TRBV6-3,NA,CASSRLGTAGLLYGYTF,TGTGCCAGCAGTCGCCTTGGGACAGCCGGACTCCTCTATGGCTACACCTTC
TRBJ2-2,NA,TRBV6-5,NA,CASSYSTLTGELFF,TGTGCCAGCAGTTACTCGACTTTAACCGGGGAGCTGTTTTTT
TRBJ1-1,TRBD1,TRBV30,few,CAWGDRGPEAFF,TGTGCCTGGGGGGACAGGGGACCTGAAGCTTTCTTT
TRBJ2-7,NA,TRBV9,NA,CASSAEDGTLREQYF,TGTGCCAGCAGCGCCGAGGACGGGACCCTACGGGAGCAGTACTTC
TRBJ2-7,NA,TRBV27,many,CASSEAGQMNEQYF,TGTGCCAGCAGTGAAGCGGGACAGATGAACGAGCAGTACTTC